A single TCR beta chain is shown here with its context. Its antigen remains unidentified. Profiled with immunoSEQ multiplex PCR; TCRdb holds only in-frame clones, not every one. The repertoire holds about 410,000 clones, with about 88% as singletons. The data originate from a study of Ad26.COV2.S vaccination and SARS-CoV-2 variants. In the study overall: Sample donor was a member of the COV1001 Ad26.COV2.S trial arm. Regarding the study as a whole: Recipients of either vaccine or placebo displayed similar breadth of non-spike TCRs.

As to treatment: some 20 received Ad26.COV2.S at low or high dose, single or two shots; 5 received placebo; per-sample allocation not given. Sampling occurred on day 63 after the first vaccine or placebo injection. In Boston, an adult donor aged 18-55 years took part. The specimen comprised peripheral blood, sampled in a trial of Ad26.COV2.S vaccine versus placebo. The TCR originated in a person between 18 and 65 years old who received the Ad26.COV2.S COVID-19 vaccine or a placebo.

The CDR3 region is CASSLFGTAQETQYF. CDR3 sequence (DNA): TGTGCCAGCAGCTTATTCGGGACAGCTCAAGAGACCCAGTACTTC. The chain carries TRBV7-3 and TRBJ2-5, with TRBD1 matching over 7 bases. The V and J ends lost 2 bases and 2 bases, in that order; junction bases with no gene match: 5. CDR3 size: 15 residues. Germline CDR1 and CDR2: SGHTA and FQGTGA.